The clone carrying this T cell receptor beta chain has ten or more counts. Its antigen is unknown. This sample's TCRbeta library carried unique molecular identifier barcodes. TCRdb ran MiXCR on the PCR reads and lists one entry per CDR3 protein. This sample has about 160,000 distinct CDR3 sequences, with more than 9.5% found just once. The data are from a study of T-cell reconstitution after alpha-beta-depleted transplantation in children. Whole-study results and caveats: In some patients, recipient T cells and intrathymic progenitors surviving conditioning explained high day-60 diversity. The main origin of T-cell counts and diversity one year after transplant was newly produced T cells. At around two months after transplant, the alpha-beta T cells were reportedly derived from several hundred expanded clones that came from non-depleted graft cells.

This CDR3 is built from 16 residues. V lost 7 bases and J 2 bases, leaving 19 bases between the germline ends. Germline CDR1 SGHRS, CDR2 YFSETQ. The chain is built from TRBV5-1 and TRBJ2-1; perhaps D is TRBD1 or TRBD2 (5 bases each). The TCR sequence derives from a boy younger than 10 with acute myeloid leukemia, due to receive a stem cell transplant. This sample comprised PBMCs, obtained before TCRalphabeta/CD19-depleted stem cell transplant. In DNA form, the CDR3 reads TGCGCCAGCGCCCCACTCAGGACGGGACCCTACAATGAGCAGTTCTTC. It is translated as CASAPLRTGPYNEQFF.